What follows describes a single T cell receptor beta chain. These data come from a study of blood T cell repertoires in COVID-19. V was clipped by 3 bases and J by 4 bases; unmatched bases: 7. The CDR3 has 17 amino acids. CDR1 is SQVTM, CDR2 ANQGSEA, per germline. Produced via immunoSEQ multiplex PCR; TCRdb's table is partial and in-frame only. The sample yields 150,000 to 200,000 clones, about 88% seen once. The sequencing sample was made of PBMCs or T cells enriched from blood (not recorded which). The sequence was collected from a woman in her thirties or forties in a cohort exposed to, infected with or recovered from COVID-19 (not recorded which). This rearrangement joins TRBV29-1 to TRBJ2-1; 15 nucleotides line up with TRBD2. CDR3 sequence: CSVEFGTSGGFYNEQFF. Written as DNA, the CDR3 is TGCAGCGTTGAGTTTGGGACTAGCGGGGGGTTTTACAATGAGCAGTTCTTC.